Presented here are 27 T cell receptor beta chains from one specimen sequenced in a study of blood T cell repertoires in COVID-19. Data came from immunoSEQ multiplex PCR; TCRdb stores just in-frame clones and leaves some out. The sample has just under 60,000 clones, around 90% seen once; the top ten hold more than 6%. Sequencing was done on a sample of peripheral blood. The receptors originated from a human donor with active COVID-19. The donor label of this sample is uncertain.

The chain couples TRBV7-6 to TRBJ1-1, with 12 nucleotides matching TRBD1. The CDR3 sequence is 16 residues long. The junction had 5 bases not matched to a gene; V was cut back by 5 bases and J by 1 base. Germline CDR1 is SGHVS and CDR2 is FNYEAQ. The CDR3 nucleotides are TGTGCCAGCAGCGAAGGGACAGGGGGCTGGAACACTGAAGCTTTCTTT. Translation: CASSEGTGGWNTEAFF.

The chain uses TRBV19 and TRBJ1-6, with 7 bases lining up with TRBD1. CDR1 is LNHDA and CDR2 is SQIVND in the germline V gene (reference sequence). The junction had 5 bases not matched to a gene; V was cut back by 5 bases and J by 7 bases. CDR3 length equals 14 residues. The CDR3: CASSFGTVNSPLHF. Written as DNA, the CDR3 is TGTGCCAGTAGTTTCGGGACAGTCAATTCACCCCTCCACTTT.

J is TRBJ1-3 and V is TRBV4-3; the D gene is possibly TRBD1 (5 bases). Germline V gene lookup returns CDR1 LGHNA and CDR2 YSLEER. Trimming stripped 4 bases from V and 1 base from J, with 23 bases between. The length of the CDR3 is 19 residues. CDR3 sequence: CASSLTLIGGSRSGNTIYF. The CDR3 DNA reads TGCGCCAGCAGCCTCACCCTGATTGGGGGGAGCCGTTCTGGAAACACCATATATTTT.

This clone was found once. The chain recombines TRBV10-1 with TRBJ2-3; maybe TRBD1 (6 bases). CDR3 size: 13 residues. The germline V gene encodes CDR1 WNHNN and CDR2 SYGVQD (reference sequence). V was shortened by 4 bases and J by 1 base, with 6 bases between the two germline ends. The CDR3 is CASSGQGTDTQYF. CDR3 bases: TGCGCCAGCAGTGGACAGGGCACAGATACGCAGTATTTT.

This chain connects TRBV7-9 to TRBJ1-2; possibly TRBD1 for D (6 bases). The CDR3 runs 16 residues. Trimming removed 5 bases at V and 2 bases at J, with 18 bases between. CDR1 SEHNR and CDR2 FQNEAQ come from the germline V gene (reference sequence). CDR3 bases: TGTGCCAGCAGCGGTTTTGCGGGGGCATTGAACTATGGCTACACCTTC. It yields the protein CASSGFAGALNYGYTF.

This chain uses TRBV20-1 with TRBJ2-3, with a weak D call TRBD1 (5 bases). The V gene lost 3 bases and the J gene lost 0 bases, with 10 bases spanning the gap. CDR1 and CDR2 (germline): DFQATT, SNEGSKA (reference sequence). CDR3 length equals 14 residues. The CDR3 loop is CSASGAASTDTQYF. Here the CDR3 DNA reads TGCAGTGCTAGTGGGGCAGCTAGCACAGATACGCAGTATTTT.

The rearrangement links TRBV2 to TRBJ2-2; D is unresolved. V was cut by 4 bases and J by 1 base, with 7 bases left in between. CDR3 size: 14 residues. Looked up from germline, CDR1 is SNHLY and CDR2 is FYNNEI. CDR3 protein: CASSGQMNTGELFF. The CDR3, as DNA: TGTGCCAGCAGTGGTCAGATGAACACCGGGGAGCTGTTTTTT.

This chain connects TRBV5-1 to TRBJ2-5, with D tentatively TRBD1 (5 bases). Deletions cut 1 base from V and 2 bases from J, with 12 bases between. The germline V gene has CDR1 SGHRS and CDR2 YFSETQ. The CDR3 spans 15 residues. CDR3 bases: TGCGCCAGCAGCTTGCTGCCGACAGATCAAGAGACCCAGTACTTC. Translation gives CASSLLPTDQETQYF. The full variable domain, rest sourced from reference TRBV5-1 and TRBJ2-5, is KAGVTQTPRYLIKTRGQQVTLSCSPISGHRSVSWYQQTPGQGLQFLFEYFSETQRNKGNFPGRFSGRQFSNSRSEMNVSTLELGDSALYLCASSLLPTDQETQYFGPGTRLLVL.

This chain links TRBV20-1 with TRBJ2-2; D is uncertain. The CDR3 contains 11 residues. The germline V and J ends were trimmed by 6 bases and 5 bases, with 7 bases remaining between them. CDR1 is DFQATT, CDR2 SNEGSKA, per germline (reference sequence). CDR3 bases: TGCAGTGCCCCTAAGACCGGGGAGCTGTTTTTT. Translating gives CSAPKTGELFF.

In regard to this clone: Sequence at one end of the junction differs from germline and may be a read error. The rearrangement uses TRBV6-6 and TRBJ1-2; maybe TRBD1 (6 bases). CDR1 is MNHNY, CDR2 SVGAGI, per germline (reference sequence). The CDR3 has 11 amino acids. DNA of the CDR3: TGTGCCAGCAGTTATGGGCTCGGGACACAGTTC. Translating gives CASSYGLGTQF.

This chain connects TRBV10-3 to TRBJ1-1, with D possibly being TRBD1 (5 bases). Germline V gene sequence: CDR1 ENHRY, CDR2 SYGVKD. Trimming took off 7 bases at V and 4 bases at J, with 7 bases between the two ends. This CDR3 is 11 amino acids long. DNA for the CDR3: TGTGCCATCACGGGGGGCACTGAAGCTTTCTTT. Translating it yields CAITGGTEAFF.

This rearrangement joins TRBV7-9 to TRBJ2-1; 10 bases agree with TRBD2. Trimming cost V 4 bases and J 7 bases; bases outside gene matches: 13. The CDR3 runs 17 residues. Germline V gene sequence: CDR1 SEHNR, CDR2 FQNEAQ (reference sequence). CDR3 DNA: TGTGCCAGCAGCTCGACGACTAGCGGGCTGATTGGGAATGAGCAGTTCTTC. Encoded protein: CASSSTTSGLIGNEQFF. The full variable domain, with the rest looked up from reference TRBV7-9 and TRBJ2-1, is DTGVSQNPRHKITKRGQNVTFRCDPISEHNRLYWYRQTLGQGPEFLTYFQNEAQLEKSRLLSDRFSAERPKGSFSTLEIQRTEQGDSAMYLCASSSTTSGLIGNEQFFGPGTRLTVL.

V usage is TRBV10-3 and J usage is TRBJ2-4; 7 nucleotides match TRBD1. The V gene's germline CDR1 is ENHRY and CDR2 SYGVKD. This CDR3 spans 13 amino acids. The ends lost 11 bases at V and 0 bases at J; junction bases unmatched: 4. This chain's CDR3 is CAAWDRAKNIQYF. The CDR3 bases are TGTGCCGCCTGGGACAGAGCCAAAAACATTCAGTACTTC.

The CDR3 sequence is CASSLESSGGPRETQYF. The CDR3 region has the DNA TGTGCCAGCAGCTTAGAATCTAGCGGGGGGCCAAGAGAGACCCAGTACTTC. V is TRBV7-9 and J is TRBJ2-5, with 11 bases aligning to TRBD2. This CDR3 is 17 amino acids long. Germline assignment: CDR1 SEHNR and CDR2 FQNEAQ (reference sequence). The trim removed 1 base at V and 4 bases at J, leaving 8 bases unmatched.

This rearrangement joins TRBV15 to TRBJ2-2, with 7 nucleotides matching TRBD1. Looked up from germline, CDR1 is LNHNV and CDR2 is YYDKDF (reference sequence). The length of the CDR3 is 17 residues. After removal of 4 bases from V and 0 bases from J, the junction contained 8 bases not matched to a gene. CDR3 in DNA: TGTGCCACCAGCACCAAGACAGGGAGATCGAACACCGGGGAGCTGTTTTTT. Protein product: CATSTKTGRSNTGELFF.

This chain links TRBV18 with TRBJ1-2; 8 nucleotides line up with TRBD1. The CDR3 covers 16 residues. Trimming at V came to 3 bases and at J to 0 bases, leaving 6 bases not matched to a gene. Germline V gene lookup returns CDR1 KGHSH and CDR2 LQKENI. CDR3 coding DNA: TGTGCCAGCTCACCTGTCCCGGGACAGGCTAACTATGGCTACACCTTC. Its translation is CASSPVPGQANYGYTF.

DNA of the CDR3: TGCGCCAGCAGCCACGGCAGGGTATTCGGAGGCTACACCTTC. Translated: CASSHGRVFGGYTF. This sequence joins TRBV4-1 and TRBJ1-2; weak D call: TRBD1 (5 bases). The CDR3 is 14 amino acids. V was trimmed by 3 bases and J by 8 bases, leaving 16 bases between them. CDR1 and CDR2 from the germline V gene are MGHRA and YSYEKL.

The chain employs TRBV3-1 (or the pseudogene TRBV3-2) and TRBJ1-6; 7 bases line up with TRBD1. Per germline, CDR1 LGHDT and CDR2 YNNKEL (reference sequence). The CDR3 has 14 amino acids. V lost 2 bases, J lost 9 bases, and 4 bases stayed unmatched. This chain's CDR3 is CASSQTTGSSPLHF. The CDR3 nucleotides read TGTGCCAGCAGCCAAACGACAGGGTCTTCACCCCTCCACTTT.

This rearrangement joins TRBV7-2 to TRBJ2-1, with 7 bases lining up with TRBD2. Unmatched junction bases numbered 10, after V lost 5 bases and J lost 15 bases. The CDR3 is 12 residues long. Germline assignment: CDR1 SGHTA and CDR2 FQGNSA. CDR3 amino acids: CASSTFGGKAFF. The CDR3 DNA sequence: TGTGCCAGCAGCACCTTCGGGGGGAAGGCGTTCTTC.

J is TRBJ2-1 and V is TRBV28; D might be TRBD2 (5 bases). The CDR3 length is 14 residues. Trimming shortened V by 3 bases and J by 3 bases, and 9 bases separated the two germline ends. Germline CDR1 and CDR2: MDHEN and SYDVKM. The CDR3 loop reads CASSLGAYYNEQFF. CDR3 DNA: TGTGCCAGCAGTTTGGGAGCATACTACAATGAGCAGTTCTTC.

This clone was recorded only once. In DNA, the CDR3 is TGCAGCGTTGAAGATACTAGCGGGAGCACAGATACGCAGTATTTT. Amino acid sequence: CSVEDTSGSTDTQYF. The rearrangement links TRBV29-1 to TRBJ2-3, with TRBD2 matching 9 bases. Germline CDR1 reads SQVTM; CDR2 reads ANQGSEA. The CDR3 is 15 amino acids. V was pared by 0 bases and J by 0 bases, with 1 base of the junction left unmatched.

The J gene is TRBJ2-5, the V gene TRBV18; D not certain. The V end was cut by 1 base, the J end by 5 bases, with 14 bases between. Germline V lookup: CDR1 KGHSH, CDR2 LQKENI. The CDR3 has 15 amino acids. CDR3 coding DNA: TGTGCCAGCTCACCACTCCAGGCGACAAGGGAGACCCAGTACTTC. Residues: CASSPLQATRETQYF.

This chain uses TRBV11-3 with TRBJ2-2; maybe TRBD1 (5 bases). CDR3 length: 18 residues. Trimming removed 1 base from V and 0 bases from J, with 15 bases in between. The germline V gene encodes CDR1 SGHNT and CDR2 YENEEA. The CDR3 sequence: CASSLGGHRVANTGELFF. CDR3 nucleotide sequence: TGTGCCAGCAGCTTAGGGGGCCACCGGGTCGCGAACACCGGGGAGCTGTTTTTT.

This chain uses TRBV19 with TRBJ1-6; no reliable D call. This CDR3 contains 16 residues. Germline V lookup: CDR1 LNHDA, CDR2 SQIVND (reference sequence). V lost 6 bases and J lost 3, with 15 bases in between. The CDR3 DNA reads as TGTGCCAGTAGCCGCGACATCGCGGGCTATAATTCACCCCTCCACTTT. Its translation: CASSRDIAGYNSPLHF.

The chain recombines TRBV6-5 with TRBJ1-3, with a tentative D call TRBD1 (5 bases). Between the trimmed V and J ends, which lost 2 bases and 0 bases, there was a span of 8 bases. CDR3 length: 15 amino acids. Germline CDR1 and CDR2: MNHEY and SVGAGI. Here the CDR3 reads CASSYRQNSGNTIYF. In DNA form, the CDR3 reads TGTGCCAGCAGTTACAGACAGAACTCTGGAAACACCATATATTTT.

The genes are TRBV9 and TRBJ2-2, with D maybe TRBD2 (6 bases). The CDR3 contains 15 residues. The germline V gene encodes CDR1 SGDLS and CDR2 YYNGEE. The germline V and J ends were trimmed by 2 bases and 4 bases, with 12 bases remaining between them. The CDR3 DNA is TGTGCCAGCAGCGTTTCGGGACTGTTCACCGGGGAGCTGTTTTTT. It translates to CASSVSGLFTGELFF.

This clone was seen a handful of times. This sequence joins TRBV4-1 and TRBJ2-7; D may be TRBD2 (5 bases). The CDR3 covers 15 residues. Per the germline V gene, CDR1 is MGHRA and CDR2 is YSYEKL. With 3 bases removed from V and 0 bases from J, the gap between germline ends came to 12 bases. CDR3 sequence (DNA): TGCGCCAGCAGCCAGCCCGGGGTCAGCTCCTACGAGCAGTACTTC. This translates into CASSQPGVSSYEQYF.